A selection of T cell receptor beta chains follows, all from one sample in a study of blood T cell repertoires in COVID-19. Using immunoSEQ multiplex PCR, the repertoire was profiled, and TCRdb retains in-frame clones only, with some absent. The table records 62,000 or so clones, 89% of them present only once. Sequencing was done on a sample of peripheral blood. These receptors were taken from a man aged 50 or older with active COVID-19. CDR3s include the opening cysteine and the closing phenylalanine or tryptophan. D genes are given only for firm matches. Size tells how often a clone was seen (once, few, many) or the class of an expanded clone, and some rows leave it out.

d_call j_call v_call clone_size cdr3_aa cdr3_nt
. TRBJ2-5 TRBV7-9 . CASSFLTGYQETQYF TGTGCCAGCAGCTTCCTAACAGGTTACCAAGAGACCCAGTACTTC
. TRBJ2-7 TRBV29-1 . CSIRGRTLEQYF TGCAGTATACGAGGGAGGACACTCGAGCAGTACTTC
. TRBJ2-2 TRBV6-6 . CAASGPGTGELFF TGTGCCGCCAGCGGGCCCGGGACCGGGGAGCTGTTTTTT
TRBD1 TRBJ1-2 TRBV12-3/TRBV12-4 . CALSRDRAHGYTF TGTGCCCTATCCCGGGACAGGGCGCATGGCTACACCTTC
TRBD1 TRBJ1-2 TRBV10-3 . CAISSTGTANYGYTF TGTGCCATCAGTTCAACCGGGACAGCTAACTATGGCTACACCTTC
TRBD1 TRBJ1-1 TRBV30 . CAWSSDRVKVNTEAFF TGTGCCTGGAGCTCGGACAGGGTGAAGGTGAACACTGAAGCTTTCTTT
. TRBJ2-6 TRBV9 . CASSAPRSGANVLTF TGTGCCAGCAGCGCGCCGCGCTCTGGGGCCAACGTCCTGACTTTC
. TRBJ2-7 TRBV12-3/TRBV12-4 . CASSLIRGNEQYF TGTGCCAGCAGTTTAATTCGGGGAAACGAGCAGTACTTC
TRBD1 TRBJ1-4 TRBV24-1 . CATSDGTVNEKLFF TGTGCCACCAGTGACGGGACAGTTAATGAAAAACTGTTTTTT
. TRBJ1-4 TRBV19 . CASSRHYPGEKLFF TGTGCCAGTAGTAGACATTATCCGGGAGAAAAACTGTTTTTT
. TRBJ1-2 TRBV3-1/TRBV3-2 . CASSQRRQGIANYGYTF TGTGCCAGCAGCCAAAGGCGCCAGGGTATAGCTAACTATGGCTACACCTTC
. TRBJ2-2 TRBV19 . CASTSGWGGNGELFF TGTGCCAGTACCAGTGGTTGGGGGGGCAACGGGGAGCTGTTTTTT
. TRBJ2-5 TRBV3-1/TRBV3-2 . CASSQDRGRGETQYF TGTGCCAGCAGCCAAGATCGTGGCAGGGGAGAGACCCAGTACTTC
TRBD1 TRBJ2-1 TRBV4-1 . CASSQSNQGAYYNEQFF TGCGCCAGCAGCCAATCTAACCAGGGGGCCTATTACAATGAGCAGTTCTTC
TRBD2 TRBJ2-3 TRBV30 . CAWILAGPPSTDTQYF TGTGCCTGGATACTAGCGGGACCGCCTAGCACAGATACGCAGTATTTT
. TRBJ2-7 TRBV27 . CASSSLPRFEQYF TGTGCCAGCAGTTCCCTTCCGAGGTTTGAGCAGTACTTC
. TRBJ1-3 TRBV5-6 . CASRDFRPGNTIYF TGTGCCAGCAGGGACTTCCGGCCTGGAAACACCATATATTTT
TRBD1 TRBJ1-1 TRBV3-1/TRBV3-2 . CASSRLRNRGDTEAFF TGTGCCAGCAGCCGTTTGAGGAACAGGGGGGACACTGAAGCTTTCTTT
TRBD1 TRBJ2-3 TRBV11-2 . CASSIRQGVIGDTQYF TGTGCCAGCAGCATACGACAGGGGGTGATTGGAGATACGCAGTATTTT
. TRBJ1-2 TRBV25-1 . CASRPTGGRYGYTF TGTGCCAGCAGACCCACGGGGGGTCGGTATGGCTACACCTTC
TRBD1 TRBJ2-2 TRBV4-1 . CASSPWSRGQGATGELFF TGCGCCAGCAGCCCCTGGAGTAGGGGACAGGGGGCAACCGGGGAGCTGTTTTTT
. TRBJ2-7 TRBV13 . CASSVLGPYEQYF TGTGCCAGCAGCGTATTGGGGCCGTACGAGCAGTACTTC
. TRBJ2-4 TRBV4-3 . CASSQEPPAPRENIQYF TGCGCCAGCAGCCAAGAGCCCCCTGCTCCTCGAGAAAACATTCAGTACTTC
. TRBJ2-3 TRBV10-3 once CAISSGGTDTQYF TGTGCCATCAGTTCCGGGGGCACAGATACGCAGTATTTT
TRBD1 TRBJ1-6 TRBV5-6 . CASSRDRASPLHF TGTGCCAGCAGCCGGGACAGGGCTTCACCCCTCCACTTT
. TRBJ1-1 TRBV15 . CATSRDRHTEAFF TGTGCCACCAGCAGGGACAGACACACTGAAGCTTTCTTT
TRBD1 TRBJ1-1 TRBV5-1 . CASSPWRQGENTEAFF TGCGCCAGCAGCCCGTGGCGACAGGGGGAGAACACTGAAGCTTTCTTT
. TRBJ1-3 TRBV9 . CASSLAGNSGNTIYF TGTGCCAGCAGCCTGGCAGGAAACTCTGGAAACACCATATATTTT
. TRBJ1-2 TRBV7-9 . CASSLPGVDYGYTF TGTGCCAGCAGCTTACCAGGGGTCGACTATGGCTACACCTTC
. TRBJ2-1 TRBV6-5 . CASIRHGDMNNEQFF TGTGCCAGCATTCGGCACGGGGATATGAACAATGAGCAGTTCTTC
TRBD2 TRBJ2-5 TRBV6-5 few CASTPSGAQETQYF TGTGCCAGCACGCCTAGCGGGGCCCAAGAGACCCAGTACTTC
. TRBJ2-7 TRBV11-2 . CASSLGHAGLYEQYF TGTGCCAGCAGCTTAGGTCATGCAGGGTTATACGAGCAGTACTTC
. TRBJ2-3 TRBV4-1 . CASGQSSTDTQYF TGCGCCAGCGGACAGTCTAGCACAGATACGCAGTATTTT
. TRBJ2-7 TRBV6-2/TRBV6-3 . CASSYETGRRSYEQYF TGTGCCAGCAGTTACGAGACAGGCCGTAGATCCTACGAGCAGTACTTC
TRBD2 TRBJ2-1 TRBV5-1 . CASSLALAGGNEQFF TGCGCCAGCAGCTTGGCCCTAGCGGGGGGGAATGAGCAGTTCTTC
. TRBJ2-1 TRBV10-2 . CASSGGGVSNEQFF TGCGCCAGCAGTGGGGGCGGGGTTAGCAATGAGCAGTTCTTC
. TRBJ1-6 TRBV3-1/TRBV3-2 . CASSQERGTSPLHF TGTGCCAGCAGCCAAGAGCGGGGAACCTCACCCCTCCACTTT
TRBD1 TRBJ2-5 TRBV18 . CASSPRRTGGEETQYF TGTGCCAGCTCACCACGGCGGACAGGGGGTGAGGAGACCCAGTACTTC
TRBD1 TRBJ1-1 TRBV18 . CASSTGQGNTEAFF TGTGCCAGCTCAACAGGACAGGGGAACACTGAAGCTTTCTTT
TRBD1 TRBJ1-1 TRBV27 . CASSPQGGNTEAFF TGTGCCAGCAGTCCCCAGGGGGGGAACACTGAAGCTTTCTTT